One sample yielded the 11 T cell receptor beta chains listed below, sequenced in a study of blood T cell repertoires in COVID-19. Assay used: immunoSEQ multiplex PCR; TCRdb lists only in-frame clones, some missing. The table records nearly 35,000 clones, around 80% of them present only once. Sequenced sample: peripheral blood. The receptors shown here come from a woman aged 60 to 75 with acute or convalescent COVID-19.

This clone was counted a single time. Here the CDR3 reads CASSTLTTGRDEQFF. The DNA of the CDR3 is TGTGCCAGCAGTACCCTAACGACAGGAAGGGATGAGCAGTTCTTC. This chain links TRBV28 with TRBJ2-1, with a tentative D call TRBD1 (6 bases). V shed 5 bases and J shed 8 bases, with 19 bases lying between them. In germline, CDR1 is MDHEN, CDR2 SYDVKM. CDR3 length: 15 amino acids.

The gene calls are TRBV5-5 and TRBJ2-5; 7 bases match TRBD1. This CDR3 has 15 amino acids. Germline V lookup: CDR1 SGHKS, CDR2 YYEKEE (reference sequence). V lost 2 bases, J lost 5 bases, and 9 bases stayed unmatched. CDR3: CASSLGGTDPETQYF. For the CDR3, the DNA is TGTGCCAGCAGCTTAGGTGGGACAGACCCGGAGACCCAGTACTTC.

The chain combines TRBV6-6 with TRBJ2-7, with 9 bases aligning to TRBD1. Germline values: CDR1 MNHNY, CDR2 SVGAGI (reference sequence). V dropped 6 bases and J dropped 3; count of bases not matched to a gene: 3. CDR3 length: 13 residues. This CDR3 reads CASSRTGDYEQYF. CDR3 in DNA: TGTGCCAGCAGCCGGACAGGGGACTACGAGCAGTACTTC.

This clone was seen a few times. The J gene is TRBJ1-2, the V gene TRBV9; D remains ambiguous. Per the germline V gene, CDR1 is SGDLS and CDR2 is YYNGEE. This CDR3 is built from 11 residues. V lost 10 bases and J 10 bases, leaving 17 bases between the germline ends. The CDR3 DNA is TGTGCCTCCCGGCGGGGATTGGACTACACCTTC. Residues: CASRRGLDYTF.

The chain links TRBV19 to TRBJ2-3; 16 bases are shared with TRBD2. V was clipped by 6 bases and J by 5 bases; unmatched bases: 8. This CDR3 comprises 17 residues. The germline gives CDR1 LNHDA, CDR2 SQIVND (reference sequence). This chain's CDR3 is CASRGLAGGPKEDTQYF. The CDR3 DNA reads as TGTGCCAGTAGGGGACTAGCGGGGGGGCCAAAAGAAGATACGCAGTATTTT.

The rearrangement uses TRBV19 and TRBJ2-7; 12 bases are shared with TRBD1. Germline V gives CDR1 LNHDA, CDR2 SQIVND (reference sequence). The CDR3 is made up of 14 amino acids. V gave up 6 bases and J gave up 5 bases; unmatched junction bases: 5. The CDR3 loop reads CASSIGTGGDEQYF. The CDR3 nucleotides read TGTGCCAGTAGCATTGGGACAGGGGGCGACGAGCAGTACTTC.

This rearrangement joins TRBV2 to TRBJ1-2, with unresolved D. CDR3 length: 14 amino acids. Trimming removed 1 base at V and 4 bases at J, with 10 bases between. Per the germline V gene, CDR1 is SNHLY and CDR2 is FYNNEI. The CDR3 DNA reads TGTGCCAGCAGTGAAGGGAGCTTCCTCTATGGCTACACCTTC. As protein: CASSEGSFLYGYTF.

This clone was counted a single time. The genes are TRBV5-1 and TRBJ1-2; 10 bases align to TRBD1. Trimming cost V 4 bases and J 6 bases; bases outside gene matches: 6. The germline V gene encodes CDR1 SGHRS and CDR2 YFSETQ. The CDR3 is made up of 14 amino acids. CDR3 nucleotide sequence: TGCGCCAGCAGCCAGACAGGGGGCCGGGATGGCTACACCTTC. Its protein product is CASSQTGGRDGYTF. Filled out from reference TRBV5-1 and TRBJ1-2, the complete variable domain reads KAGVTQTPRYLIKTRGQQVTLSCSPISGHRSVSWYQQTPGQGLQFLFEYFSETQRNKGNFPGRFSGRQFSNSRSEMNVSTLELGDSALYLCASSQTGGRDGYTFGSGTRLTVV.

J is TRBJ2-1 and V is TRBV19; maybe TRBD1 (8 bases). V was shortened by 7 bases and J by 8 bases, with 21 bases between the two germline ends. The CDR3 runs 15 residues. CDR1 LNHDA and CDR2 SQIVND come from the germline V gene (reference sequence). DNA for the CDR3: TGTGCCAGTACCCGCGGCCAGGGGGCGGGAGATGAGCAGTTCTTC. Its translation: CASTRGQGAGDEQFF.

The V call is TRBV28, the J call TRBJ1-5; weak D call: TRBD1 (6 bases). The CDR3 has 16 residues. CDR1 is MDHEN and CDR2 is SYDVKM in the germline V gene. Trimming stripped 9 bases from V and 0 bases from J, with 18 bases between. The CDR3 sequence is CARNPRTDYSNQPQHF. The CDR3 nucleotides are TGTGCCAGGAACCCTCGGACAGACTATAGCAATCAGCCCCAGCATTTT.

V and J are TRBV10-2 and TRBJ2-5; D is perhaps TRBD2 (6 bases). Germline loops: CDR1 WSHSY, CDR2 SAAADI. V gave up 6 bases and J gave up 2 bases, with 10 bases separating them. The length of the CDR3 is 13 residues. The CDR3 sequence is CASRSGLQETQYF. The CDR3 DNA follows: TGCGCCAGCAGGTCGGGACTTCAAGAGACCCAGTACTTC.